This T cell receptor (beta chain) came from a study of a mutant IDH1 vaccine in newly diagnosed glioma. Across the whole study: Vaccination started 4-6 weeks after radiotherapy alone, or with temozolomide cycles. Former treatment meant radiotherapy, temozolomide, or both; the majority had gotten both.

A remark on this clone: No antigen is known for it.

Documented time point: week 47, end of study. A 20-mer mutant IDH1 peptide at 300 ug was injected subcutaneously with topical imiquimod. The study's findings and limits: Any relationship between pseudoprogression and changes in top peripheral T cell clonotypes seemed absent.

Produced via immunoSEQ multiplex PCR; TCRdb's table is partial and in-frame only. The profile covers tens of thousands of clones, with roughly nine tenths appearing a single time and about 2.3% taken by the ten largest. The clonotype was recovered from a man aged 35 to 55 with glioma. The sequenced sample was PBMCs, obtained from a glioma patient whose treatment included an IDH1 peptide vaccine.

The CDR3 DNA follows: TGTGCCAGCAGCTTGAGGAGGGCGGCAGGGGGCCTCCGCTATGGCTACACCTTC. This sequence encodes CASSLRRAAGGLRYGYTF. The V and J genes are TRBV5-6 and TRBJ1-2; 8 bases are shared with TRBD1. This CDR3 is built from 18 residues. Losses at the gene ends were 1 base for V and 4 bases for J; bases not matched to a gene: 15. Germline CDR1 reads SGHDT; CDR2 reads YYEEEE.